A selection of T cell receptor beta chains follows, all from one sample in a study of blood T cell repertoires in COVID-19. Assay: immunoSEQ multiplex PCR; the TCRdb copy retains only in-frame clones and omits some. In the table there are around 250,000 clones, about 80% of which are singletons. The sequencing sample was made of PBMCs or T cells enriched from blood (not recorded which). The source of these receptors is a man in his fifties who had recovered from COVID-19. CDR3s include the opening cysteine and the closing phenylalanine or tryptophan. The order of the fields is V gene, D gene, clone size, J gene, CDR3 DNA, CDR3 protein. The D gene is left open where the match is weak. A row's size may be missing; if present it is once, few, many or a size class.

V: TRBV18; D: .; size: .; J: TRBJ2-1; DNA: TGTGCCAGCTCACCTCGGGATACTGAGCAGTTCTTC; CDR3: CASSPRDTEQFF
V: TRBV7-2; D: .; size: .; J: TRBJ2-7; DNA: TGTGCCAGCAGTCGTAGCGGTCAGACCTACGAGCAGTACTTC; CDR3: CASSRSGQTYEQYF
V: TRBV18; D: TRBD1; size: .; J: TRBJ2-4; DNA: TGTGCCAGCTCACCAGGGGACAGGATAGCCAAAAACATTCAGTACTTC; CDR3: CASSPGDRIAKNIQYF
V: TRBV7-9; D: .; size: .; J: TRBJ2-1; DNA: TGTGCCAGCAGCAGACTAGTTAGCTCCTACAATGAGCAGTTCTTC; CDR3: CASSRLVSSYNEQFF
V: TRBV4-2; D: .; size: .; J: TRBJ2-7; DNA: TGTGCCAGCAGCCAAGAGTACAGGGAGACAGACGAGCAGTACTTC; CDR3: CASSQEYRETDEQYF
V: TRBV5-6; D: .; size: .; J: TRBJ1-6; DNA: TGTGCCAGCAGCTTGGACCGGGGGGTGGATTCACCCCTCCACTTT; CDR3: CASSLDRGVDSPLHF
V: TRBV13; D: TRBD1; size: few; J: TRBJ2-7; DNA: TGTGCCAGCAGCCCCCAGACAGGGTTTGCCTACGAGCAGTACTTC; CDR3: CASSPQTGFAYEQYF
V: TRBV3-1/TRBV3-2; D: .; size: .; J: TRBJ1-2; DNA: TGTGCCAGCAGCTTTGACAGGTTTGGGGGCTACACCTTC; CDR3: CASSFDRFGGYTF
V: TRBV16; D: .; size: .; J: TRBJ1-2; DNA: TGTGCCAGCAGCCAATCCTTGAGAGATGGCTACACCTTC; CDR3: CASSQSLRDGYTF
V: TRBV5-1; D: .; size: .; J: TRBJ1-1; DNA: TGCGCCAGCAGCGTCGGGGGGATGAACACTGAAGCTTTCTTT; CDR3: CASSVGGMNTEAFF
V: TRBV10-3; D: TRBD2; size: .; J: TRBJ2-1; DNA: TGTGCCATCAGAAGCATAGGACTAGAGGATGAGCAGTTCTTC; CDR3: CAIRSIGLEDEQFF
V: TRBV14; D: .; size: few; J: TRBJ2-3; DNA: TGTGCCAGCAGCCAAGGAGGACTGTGGGATACGCAGTATTTT; CDR3: CASSQGGLWDTQYF
V: TRBV15; D: TRBD1; size: .; J: TRBJ2-7; DNA: TGTGCCACCAGAGGGACAGTTCTCTCCTACGAGCAGTACTTC; CDR3: CATRGTVLSYEQYF
V: TRBV5-1; D: .; size: .; J: TRBJ1-2; DNA: TGCGCCAGCAGCGCCGACCCCGGACAGAACTATGGCTACACCTTC; CDR3: CASSADPGQNYGYTF
V: TRBV5-1; D: .; size: .; J: TRBJ1-6; DNA: TGCGCCAGCAGCTCAGCCCACCCCGGGGGATCTAATTCACCCCTCCACTTT; CDR3: CASSSAHPGGSNSPLHF
V: TRBV6-5; D: .; size: .; J: TRBJ2-3; DNA: TGTGCCAGCCGGAAAGGGGGAGGGAGCACAGATACGCAGTATTTT; CDR3: CASRKGGGSTDTQYF
V: TRBV24-1; D: TRBD2; size: .; J: TRBJ2-5; DNA: TGTGCCACCAGTGGCGGGAGGCAAGAGACCCAGTACTTC; CDR3: CATSGGRQETQYF
V: TRBV28; D: .; size: .; J: TRBJ1-5; DNA: TGTGCCACCCGGGTGTCAGAAAATCAGCCCCAGCATTTT; CDR3: CATRVSENQPQHF
V: TRBV28; D: .; size: .; J: TRBJ1-6; DNA: TGTGCCAGCAGTTTGCGACAGCTTCTTCTATCACCCCTCCACTTT; CDR3: CASSLRQLLLSPLHF
V: TRBV5-1; D: TRBD1; size: .; J: TRBJ2-1; DNA: TGCGCCAGCAGCTCGGACAGGGGCTACAATGAGCAGTTCTTC; CDR3: CASSSDRGYNEQFF
V: TRBV4-1; D: .; size: .; J: TRBJ2-7; DNA: TGCGCCAGCAGCCAAGGGTCAGGCGCCAATTACGAGCAGTACTTC; CDR3: CASSQGSGANYEQYF
V: TRBV18; D: TRBD1; size: .; J: TRBJ2-1; DNA: TGTGCCAGCTCGCGGGCACAGGGGGATTTCAATGAGCAGTTCTTC; CDR3: CASSRAQGDFNEQFF
V: TRBV5-4; D: TRBD1; size: .; J: TRBJ1-6; DNA: TGTGCCAGCAGCCGGGACAGGGTTAACTCACCCCTCCACTTT; CDR3: CASSRDRVNSPLHF
V: TRBV6-5; D: .; size: .; J: TRBJ1-2; DNA: TGTGCCACCGGAGGGGTCTATGGCTACACCTTC; CDR3: CATGGVYGYTF
V: TRBV7-9; D: .; size: .; J: TRBJ2-7; DNA: TGTGCCAGCAGCTTAGAGGGCGGGACCTACGAGCAGTACTTC; CDR3: CASSLEGGTYEQYF
V: TRBV11-2; D: TRBD1; size: .; J: TRBJ2-5; DNA: TGTGCCAGCAGGCGCTCGACAGGGCGTCCTCAAGAGACCCAGTACTTC; CDR3: CASRRSTGRPQETQYF
V: TRBV10-1; D: TRBD2; size: .; J: TRBJ2-1; DNA: TGCGCCAGACAGCGGGGAGACATCCCGAACTCCTACAATGAGCAGTTCTTC; CDR3: CARQRGDIPNSYNEQFF
V: TRBV5-4; D: .; size: .; J: TRBJ1-4; DNA: TGTGCCAGCAAGAAAGTCGCGGGTGAAAAACTGTTTTTT; CDR3: CASKKVAGEKLFF
V: TRBV10-3; D: TRBD1; size: few; J: TRBJ1-1; DNA: TGTGCCATCAGATCCCCCGGGACAGGGTACACTGAAGCTTTCTTT; CDR3: CAIRSPGTGYTEAFF
V: TRBV6-5; D: .; size: .; J: TRBJ2-3; DNA: TGTGCCAGCACGAAGCGACGCACAGATACGCAGTATTTT; CDR3: CASTKRRTDTQYF
V: TRBV6-1; D: TRBD2; size: .; J: TRBJ2-7; DNA: TGTGCCAGCAGTGATAGCGGGAGAACCTACGAGCAGTACTTC; CDR3: CASSDSGRTYEQYF
V: TRBV5-5; D: TRBD2; size: .; J: TRBJ2-5; DNA: TGTGCCAGCAGCATTGGACTAGCGGGATCGCAAGAGACCCAGTACTTC; CDR3: CASSIGLAGSQETQYF
V: TRBV4-1; D: .; size: .; J: TRBJ2-7; DNA: TGCGCCAGCAGCCAAGAAGGGGGTCCGCTTAGGAAGCAGTACTTC; CDR3: CASSQEGGPLRKQYF
V: TRBV25-1; D: TRBD2; size: few; J: TRBJ2-5; DNA: TGTGCCAGCAGTGAAACGGGAGGGAAGGAGACCCAGTACTTC; CDR3: CASSETGGKETQYF
V: TRBV7-2; D: TRBD2; size: .; J: TRBJ2-3; DNA: TGTGCCAGCAGCCCCCTCCCGGCGGGAGGTGGTACGCAGTATTTT; CDR3: CASSPLPAGGGTQYF
V: TRBV5-4; D: .; size: .; J: TRBJ2-1; DNA: TGTGCCAGCAGCCATGAACCTAGTTTCAATGAGCAGTTCTTC; CDR3: CASSHEPSFNEQFF
V: TRBV28; D: .; size: .; J: TRBJ1-1; DNA: TGTGCCAGCAGTTTAGATGGGCTAAGGACTGAAGCTTTCTTT; CDR3: CASSLDGLRTEAFF
V: TRBV6-4; D: TRBD1; size: .; J: TRBJ2-3; DNA: TGTGCCAGCAGTGACAGGGGGCGAGATACAGATACGCAGTATTTT; CDR3: CASSDRGRDTDTQYF
V: TRBV6-2/TRBV6-3; D: TRBD1; size: .; J: TRBJ2-6; DNA: TGTGCCAGCAGTTTGGGACAGCTCCTCTCTGGGGCCAACGTCCTGACTTTC; CDR3: CASSLGQLLSGANVLTF
V: TRBV11-3; D: TRBD2; size: .; J: TRBJ2-1; DNA: TGTGCCAGCAGCTTAGGACTAGCGGGGGCCCGGGAGCAGTTCTTC; CDR3: CASSLGLAGAREQFF
V: TRBV9; D: TRBD1; size: .; J: TRBJ2-7; DNA: TGTGCCAGCAGCGCGGGGGGACAGGGGTTCAACGAGCAGTACTTC; CDR3: CASSAGGQGFNEQYF
V: TRBV2; D: .; size: .; J: TRBJ1-2; DNA: TGTGCCAGCAAAGACGGAGGTCTTCATGGCTACACCTTC; CDR3: CASKDGGLHGYTF
V: TRBV5-1; D: .; size: .; J: TRBJ1-4; DNA: TGCGCCAGCAGCCCTGGGAAGGACAGAACTAATGAAAAACTGTTTTTT; CDR3: CASSPGKDRTNEKLFF
V: TRBV11-2; D: .; size: .; J: TRBJ2-7; DNA: TGTGCCAGCAGCTCTAACGAGCAGTACTTC; CDR3: CASSSNEQYF
V: TRBV7-2; D: .; size: .; J: TRBJ2-7; DNA: TGTGCCAGCAGCCGTCTAGCAAATGCGGGGTACGAGCAGTACTTC; CDR3: CASSRLANAGYEQYF
V: TRBV11-2; D: .; size: .; J: TRBJ2-3; DNA: TGTGCCAGCAGCCAGACTGGGAGAGATACGCAGTATTTT; CDR3: CASSQTGRDTQYF
V: TRBV9; D: .; size: .; J: TRBJ1-2; DNA: TGTGCCAGCAGCGCCCATTGGGGGGGCTCTAACTATGGCTACACCTTC; CDR3: CASSAHWGGSNYGYTF
V: TRBV7-3; D: .; size: .; J: TRBJ1-6; DNA: TGTGCCAGCAGCTTTACTCGGAGTTCACCCCTCCACTTT; CDR3: CASSFTRSSPLHF
V: TRBV5-4; D: TRBD2; size: .; J: TRBJ2-3; DNA: TGTGCCAGCAGCCCCTCCAGGACTAGCGGCAGCACAGATACGCAGTATTTT; CDR3: CASSPSRTSGSTDTQYF
V: TRBV13; D: TRBD1; size: .; J: TRBJ2-1; DNA: TGTGCCAGCAGAGACCCGAGGGGGCTAGGTGAGCAGTTCTTC; CDR3: CASRDPRGLGEQFF
V: TRBV4-2; D: .; size: .; J: TRBJ1-6; DNA: TGTGCCAGCAGCCAAGATCAGGGGAATTCACCCCTCCACTTT; CDR3: CASSQDQGNSPLHF
V: TRBV5-1; D: TRBD2; size: once; J: TRBJ2-7; DNA: TGCGCCAGCAGCCCTCCAGGTAGCGGGGATCCCTCCTACGAGCAGTACTTC; CDR3: CASSPPGSGDPSYEQYF
V: TRBV7-6; D: TRBD1; size: .; J: TRBJ2-3; DNA: TGTGCCAGCAGCTCCAGGACAGGAAGCACAGATACGCAGTATTTT; CDR3: CASSSRTGSTDTQYF